The source of this TCR beta chain is a study of PD-1 blockade in classical Hodgkin lymphoma. Assay: immunoSEQ multiplex PCR; the TCRdb copy retains only in-frame clones and omits some. The repertoire holds some 41,000 clones, with about 91% as singletons. V was clipped by 0 bases and J by 4 bases, with 10 bases between them. The CDR3 has 15 residues. The germline V gene has CDR1 SGHRS and CDR2 YFSETQ. On this clone itself: Its target is unknown.

Every single patient, without exception, relapsed after autologous stem cell transplantation, and brentuximab vedotin exposure varied. The best responses consisted of complete response, partial response or progressive disease. The study, taken as a whole, reports: Repertoire differences lack defined causes, possibly disease activity or prior therapy. Baseline TCR diversity was reportedly lower in newly diagnosed patients than healthy donors.

The J gene is TRBJ2-2, the V gene TRBV5-1; D call uncertain. This receptor was identified in a human donor with classical Hodgkin lymphoma. Sequencing was performed on peripheral blood mononuclear cells (PBMCs), taken before the second cycle of nivolumab. CDR3 DNA sequence: TGCGCCAGCAGCTTGGCGAGCCCCGGCACCGGGGAGCTGTTTTTT. Protein: CASSLASPGTGELFF.